One sample yielded the 8 T cell receptor beta chains listed below, sequenced in a study of cytomegalovirus exposure and HLA in healthy donors. PCR involved 60 Vbeta and 13 Jbeta primers. Profiling relied on immunoSEQ multiplex PCR, and the TCRdb table lists in-frame clones only, not all of them. This table has around 150,000 clones, under 75% appearing once. Specimen: PBMCs. The receptors were gathered from a man aged 40-49 years in good health and CMV-seropositive.

This clone has a handful of counts. J is TRBJ2-7 and V is TRBV13; the match to TRBD1 covers 7 bases. V shed 5 bases, J shed 2 bases, and the junction held 12 bases outside the gene matches. The CDR3 consists of 16 residues. Germline CDR1 and CDR2: PRHDT and FYEKMQ (reference sequence). In DNA, the CDR3 is TGTGCCAGCAGCACCGCCGGACAGGCGGTCCCCTACGAGCAGTACTTC. Protein sequence: CASSTAGQAVPYEQYF. Supplemented by reference TRBV13 and TRBJ2-7, the full variable domain reads AAGVIQSPRHLIKEKRETATLKCYPIPRHDTVYWYQQGPGQDPQFLISFYEKMQSDKGSIPDRFSAQQFSDYHSELNMSSLELGDSALYFCASSTAGQAVPYEQYFGPGTRLTVT.

The genes are TRBV5-6 and TRBJ1-2; TRBD1 aligns across 9 bases. The V and J ends lost 4 bases and 7 bases, in that order; junction bases with no gene match: 8. Germline assignment: CDR1 SGHDT and CDR2 YYEEEE. The CDR3 runs 14 residues. The CDR3 loop is CASSGRDRVGGYTF. DNA for the CDR3: TGTGCCAGCAGCGGCCGGGACAGGGTCGGTGGCTACACCTTC.

The CDR3 sequence is CASSVGTEGGYTF. In DNA form, the CDR3 reads TGTGCCAGCAGCGTAGGGACAGAAGGTGGCTACACCTTC. This chain connects TRBV9 to TRBJ1-2; a weak D match, TRBD1 (6 bases). V shed 0 bases and J shed 7 bases, with 10 bases lying between them. CDR1 is SGDLS and CDR2 is YYNGEE in the germline V gene. The CDR3 length is 13 residues.

This chain uses TRBV4-1 with TRBJ2-2, with 10 bases lining up with TRBD2. Germline CDR1 MGHRA, CDR2 YSYEKL. V gave up 2 bases and J gave up 4 bases; unmatched junction bases: 1. The CDR3 runs to 15 residues. This chain's CDR3 is CASSQRTSGTGELFF. The CDR3 DNA sequence: TGCGCCAGCAGCCAACGGACTAGCGGCACCGGGGAGCTGTTTTTT.

This clone has more than one count but fewer than ten. CDR3 protein: CASSSPGHLNTEAFF. CDR3 in DNA: TGTGCCAGCAGCTCGCCGGGACACCTGAACACTGAAGCTTTCTTT. This chain uses TRBV7-2 with TRBJ1-1, with D maybe TRBD1 (6 bases). The CDR3 extends over 15 amino acids. Germline V gene lookup returns CDR1 SGHTA and CDR2 FQGNSA. Trimming removed 4 bases at V and 0 bases at J, with 12 bases between.

In this sample, this clone turned up a few times. This rearrangement joins TRBV7-2 to TRBJ1-1, with D hard to call. CDR1 and CDR2 (germline): SGHTA, FQGNSA. The V gene lost 11 bases and the J gene lost 7 bases, with 14 bases spanning the gap. The CDR3 covers 11 residues. The DNA of the CDR3 is TGTGCCGGGAGGAGAGGAGGTGAAGCTTTCTTT. Translating it yields CAGRRGGEAFF.

V is TRBV5-1 and J is TRBJ2-2; 7 nucleotides agree with TRBD1. Germline values: CDR1 SGHRS, CDR2 YFSETQ. The CDR3 loop spans 14 amino acids. V gave up 7 bases and J gave up 4 bases; unmatched junction bases: 7. CDR3 region: CASVETGITGELFF. The DNA for the CDR3 is TGCGCCAGCGTGGAGACAGGGATCACCGGGGAGCTGTTTTTT.

V is TRBV5-4 and J is TRBJ2-4; 11 bases match TRBD1. Unmatched junction bases numbered 8, after V lost 4 bases and J lost 2 bases. The germline CDR1 and CDR2 sequences are SGHNT and YYREEE (reference sequence). This CDR3 has 17 amino acids. In DNA, the CDR3 is TGTGCCAGCAGCGCCGGGACAGGGGGGATCCCCAAAAACATTCAGTACTTC. This codes for CASSAGTGGIPKNIQYF.